What follows are 30 T cell receptor beta chains derived from one specimen sequenced in a study of shared clonotypes between healthy human individuals (dated by TCRdb to the early 2020s). CD8 naive samples consisted of CD45RO-negative cells that were positively selected for CCR7, yielding a CD45RA+CCR7+ population without TemRA cells. The library was prepared using the immunoSEQ multiplex PCR assay. TCRdb's version of the immuneACCESS table is confined to in-frame rearrangements and falls short of the full clone set. An unresolved V gene accounts for under half of the shortfall where checked; the remainder is of unknown origin. This sample is represented by around 2,000,000 clones; about 95% of them were singletons. The leading ten clones occupy roughly 1% of the sample. The sequencing sample was made of naive CD8+ T cells sorted from blood. The meaning of the sample's cell subset or site label: CD45RA+CCR7+. The receptors were sampled from a man younger than 35 in good health.

Notes on this clone: The identical CDR3 is also encoded by other nucleotide sequences in the sample. The chain has TRBV5-8 and TRBJ2-7; no definite D call. The CDR3 has 11 amino acids. Germline V CDR1 and CDR2: SGHTS, YDEGEE. The V end was cut by 0 bases, the J end by 4 bases, with 2 bases between. The DNA for the CDR3 is TGTGCCAGCAGCTTGGTATACGAGCAGTACTTC. It translates to CASSLVYEQYF. Supplemented by reference TRBV5-8 and TRBJ2-7, the full variable domain reads EAGVTQSPTHLIKTRGQQATLRCSPISGHTSVYWYQQALGLGLQFLLWYDEGEERNRGNFPPRFSGRQFPNYSSELNVNALELEDSALYLCASSLVYEQYFGPGTRLTVT.

This chain joins TRBV6-5 and TRBJ2-5, with 7 bases that match TRBD2. The germline gives CDR1 MNHEY, CDR2 SVGAGI. The CDR3 has 15 residues. V dropped 7 bases and J dropped 2; count of bases not matched to a gene: 10. CDR3 in amino acids: CASTPLGGLQETQYF. CDR3 nucleotides: TGTGCCAGCACCCCCCTGGGGGGGTTACAAGAGACCCAGTACTTC.

The chain has TRBV5-5 and TRBJ1-5; 11 positions match TRBD1. The CDR3 is 16 residues long. Germline V lookup: CDR1 SGHKS, CDR2 YYEKEE (reference sequence). The junction had 5 bases not matched to a gene; V was cut back by 0 bases and J by 6 bases. The CDR3 spells CASSLGTGGAGQPQHF. The CDR3 DNA is TGTGCCAGCAGCTTGGGGACAGGGGGCGCCGGTCAGCCCCAGCATTTT. Using reference TRBV5-5 and TRBJ1-5 for the parts outside the CDR3, the full variable domain is DAGVTQSPTHLIKTRGQQVTLRCSPISGHKSVSWYQQVLGQGPQFIFQYYEKEERGRGNFPDRFSARQFPNYSSELNVNALLLGDSALYLCASSLGTGGAGQPQHFGDGTRLSIL.

V usage is TRBV7-9 and J usage is TRBJ1-2; a weak D match, TRBD1 (6 bases). The CDR3 has 15 amino acids. Trimming stripped 1 base from V and 6 bases from J, with 15 bases between. CDR1 is SEHNR and CDR2 is FQNEAQ in the germline V gene (reference sequence). This chain's CDR3 is CASSLGPTGSDGYTF. Written as DNA, the CDR3 is TGTGCCAGCAGCTTAGGCCCTACAGGGAGTGATGGCTACACCTTC.

The CDR3, as DNA: TGCGCCAGCAGTTCTCAGTGGGGGGGCTACGAGCAGTACTTC. Translating gives CASSSQWGGYEQYF. The chain couples TRBV4-1 to TRBJ2-7; 7 bases are shared with TRBD2. Germline V gene sequence: CDR1 MGHRA, CDR2 YSYEKL. The CDR3 contains 14 residues. With 6 bases clipped from V and 3 bases from J, the junction kept 8 bases outside the gene matches.

V gene TRBV9 combines with J gene TRBJ2-2; the match to TRBD2 covers 14 bases. Germline V gene sequence: CDR1 SGDLS, CDR2 YYNGEE. The CDR3 extends over 18 amino acids. V lost 4 bases, J lost 8 bases, and 13 bases stayed unmatched. This CDR3 is CASSSRPTSGRGFGELFF. In DNA form, the CDR3 reads TGTGCCAGCAGCTCCCGGCCGACTAGCGGGAGGGGGTTTGGGGAGCTGTTTTTT. Supplemented by reference TRBV9 and TRBJ2-2, the full variable domain reads DSGVTQTPKHLITATGQRVTLRCSPRSGDLSVYWYQQSLDQGLQFLIQYYNGEERAKGNILERFSAQQFPDLHSELNLSSLELGDSALYFCASSSRPTSGRGFGELFFGEGSRLTVL.

The chain uses TRBV7-9 and TRBJ2-2; D not resolved. The CDR3 totals 14 residues. The germline V and J ends were trimmed by 5 bases and 1 base, with 8 bases remaining between them. CDR1 is SEHNR and CDR2 is FQNEAQ in the germline V gene (reference sequence). The CDR3 loop reads CASSLLQNTGELFF. Written as DNA, the CDR3 is TGTGCCAGCAGCCTATTACAGAACACCGGGGAGCTGTTTTTT.

This chain connects TRBV4-3 to TRBJ2-3, with TRBD2 identical over 8 bases. Germline CDR1 is LGHNA and CDR2 is YSLEER. The CDR3 sequence is 16 residues long. J gave up 3 bases and V 1 base, and 6 bases lay outside the gene matches. The CDR3 DNA sequence: TGCGCCAGCAGCCAAGCGGCGGGAGGTTGGACAGATACGCAGTATTTT. It specifies CASSQAAGGWTDTQYF.

The chain carries TRBV5-4 and TRBJ2-1; 8 nucleotides agree with TRBD1. The V segment lost 4 bases and the J segment 5 bases; nucleotides outside the gene matches: 8. Germline V CDR1 and CDR2: SGHNT, YYREEE (reference sequence). The CDR3 loop spans 15 amino acids. The DNA for the CDR3 is TGTGCCAGCAGCCCGACGGACAGGGATCACAATGAGCAGTTCTTC. Residues: CASSPTDRDHNEQFF.

The chain carries TRBV6-1 and TRBJ1-6; D is unclear. CDR3 size: 16 residues. The germline CDR1 and CDR2 sequences are MNHNS and SASEGT. V lost 6 bases, J lost 0 bases, and 12 bases lay in between. CDR3 sequence (DNA): TGTGCCAGCAGCGAAACAGAGAGCTCCTATAATTCACCCCTCCACTTT. Translation: CASSETESSYNSPLHF.

The chain carries TRBV7-9 and TRBJ2-2; D tentatively reads TRBD1 or TRBD2 (5 bases each). The CDR3 is 14 amino acids. In germline, CDR1 is SEHNR, CDR2 FQNEAQ (reference sequence). V was clipped by 6 bases and J by 8 bases, with 16 bases between them. CDR3 in amino acids: CASSTGTLVGELFF. As DNA, the CDR3 is TGTGCCAGCAGTACCGGGACCCTCGTTGGGGAGCTGTTTTTT.

This chain links TRBV27 with TRBJ2-3, with 8 bases identical to TRBD2. From germline, CDR1 is MNHEY and CDR2 SMNVEV (reference sequence). V lost 7 bases, J lost 9 bases, and 12 bases stayed unmatched. The CDR3 has 14 residues. CDR3 region: CASKPGLEYETQYF. CDR3 bases: TGTGCCAGCAAACCGGGACTAGAATATGAGACGCAGTATTTT.

The V call is TRBV5-6, the J call TRBJ1-4; D gene unclear. V was cut by 3 bases and J by 8 bases, with 11 bases left in between. The CDR3 has 13 residues. Germline CDR1 reads SGHDT; CDR2 reads YYEEEE. CDR3 loop: CASSWGADEKLFF. The CDR3 DNA is TGTGCCAGCAGCTGGGGAGCCGACGAAAAACTGTTTTTT.

Regarding this clone: The same CDR3 arises from other DNA sequences in this sample as well. This chain uses TRBV11-2 with TRBJ2-7; D not certain. Germline V gene data show CDR1 as SGHAT and CDR2 as FQNNGV. The CDR3 covers 14 residues. V lost 1 base and J lost 0, with 7 bases in between. The CDR3 loop reads CASSLAPSSYEQYF. The CDR3 nucleotides are TGTGCCAGCAGCTTAGCCCCAAGCTCCTACGAGCAGTACTTC.

The V call is TRBV7-9, the J call TRBJ2-7; possibly TRBD1 for D (6 bases). V lost 2 bases and J 8 bases, leaving 16 bases between the germline ends. The germline gives CDR1 SEHNR, CDR2 FQNEAQ (reference sequence). The length of the CDR3 is 14 residues. The chain's CDR3 is CASSLTSLGQKQYF. CDR3 coding DNA: TGTGCCAGCAGCTTAACGTCGCTAGGACAGAAGCAGTACTTC.

This clone was detected once. The chain combines TRBV6-6 with TRBJ2-7; D is possibly TRBD1 (5 bases). The CDR3 has 13 residues. The V and J ends lost 2 bases and 5 bases respectively, with 10 bases between them. Germline V CDR1 and CDR2: MNHNY, SVGAGI (reference sequence). The CDR3 is CASSYGQGDEQYF. CDR3 nucleotide sequence: TGTGCCAGCAGTTACGGTCAAGGGGACGAGCAGTACTTC.

The V gene is TRBV7-9, the J gene TRBJ2-5, with TRBD1 matching over 10 bases. After removal of 5 bases from V and 2 bases from J, the junction contained 14 bases not matched to a gene. Germline loops: CDR1 SEHNR, CDR2 FQNEAQ (reference sequence). CDR3 length: 18 residues. The CDR3 protein is CASSVPRDRGSLQETQYF. The CDR3 DNA reads as TGTGCCAGCAGCGTACCTCGGGACAGGGGATCCCTACAAGAGACCCAGTACTTC.

J is TRBJ2-7 and V is TRBV27; D not resolved. Between the trimmed V and J ends, which lost 0 bases and 7 bases, there was a span of 10 bases. There are 13 residues in the CDR3. Germline values: CDR1 MNHEY, CDR2 SMNVEV (reference sequence). The CDR3 bases are TGTGCCAGCAGTTTATCGGTCAGGTCTGAGCAGTACTTC. Translating it yields CASSLSVRSEQYF.

The gene calls are TRBV7-2 and TRBJ1-1; no clear D. V was shortened by 5 bases and J by 0 bases, with 13 bases between the two germline ends. The CDR3 totals 15 residues. The germline CDR1 and CDR2 sequences are SGHTA and FQGNSA. DNA of the CDR3: TGTGCCAGCAGCGCGGCCGACACGGTGAACACTGAAGCTTTCTTT. It codes for CASSAADTVNTEAFF.

The chain couples TRBV4-1 to TRBJ2-7, with D perhaps TRBD2 (5 bases). The CDR3 totals 14 residues. The V end was cut by 0 bases, the J end by 7 bases, with 13 bases between. Germline V gene lookup returns CDR1 MGHRA and CDR2 YSYEKL. Here the CDR3 DNA reads TGCGCCAGCAGCCAAGAGCCAGGACTGTGGGAGCAGTACTTC. It specifies CASSQEPGLWEQYF.

The V and J genes are TRBV7-9 and TRBJ1-1; D gene unclear. This CDR3 region has 14 residues. Germline V gene lookup returns CDR1 SEHNR and CDR2 FQNEAQ (reference sequence). Trimming removed 8 bases at V and 0 bases at J, with 13 bases between. The CDR3 DNA reads TGTGCCAGCGGGGTGGGAGAAGTGAACACTGAAGCTTTCTTT. Translation gives CASGVGEVNTEAFF. Full variable domain (outside the CDR3, taken from reference TRBV7-9 and TRBJ1-1): DTGVSQNPRHKITKRGQNVTFRCDPISEHNRLYWYRQTLGQGPEFLTYFQNEAQLEKSRLLSDRFSAERPKGSFSTLEIQRTEQGDSAMYLCASGVGEVNTEAFFGQGTRLTVV.

V usage is TRBV14 and J usage is TRBJ2-7; 11 bases fit TRBD2. This CDR3 has 15 residues. Germline V gives CDR1 SGHDN, CDR2 FVKESK. With V trimmed by 4 bases and J by 4 bases, 6 bases remained unmatched. In DNA, the CDR3 is TGTGCCAGCAGCCTCACTAGCGGGAGTAGGTACGAGCAGTACTTC. It specifies CASSLTSGSRYEQYF.

This chain links TRBV10-2 with TRBJ2-5; 7 nucleotides match TRBD2. V dropped 7 bases and J dropped 5; count of bases not matched to a gene: 10. The germline V gene has CDR1 WSHSY and CDR2 SAAADI. This CDR3 has 14 amino acids. Written as DNA, the CDR3 is TGCGCCAGCACCAACGCGGGAGTCGGGGAGACCCAGTACTTC. Protein: CASTNAGVGETQYF.

The chain carries TRBV5-1 and TRBJ2-6; no reliable D call. The CDR3 consists of 14 residues. V was shortened by 4 bases and J by 2 bases, with 7 bases between the two germline ends. The germline V gene has CDR1 SGHRS and CDR2 YFSETQ. This chain's CDR3 is CASSLGAGANVLTF. For the CDR3, the DNA is TGCGCCAGCAGCCTTGGGGCTGGGGCCAACGTCCTGACTTTC.

The J gene is TRBJ2-2, the V gene TRBV4-3, with 9 bases matching TRBD1. Germline values: CDR1 LGHNA, CDR2 YSLEER. The length of the CDR3 is 15 residues. The junction had 5 bases not matched to a gene; V was cut back by 4 bases and J by 5 bases. DNA of the CDR3: TGCGCCAGCAGCCTCCGGACAGGGGAGACCGGGGAGCTGTTTTTT. Protein product: CASSLRTGETGELFF.

V gene TRBV5-6 combines with J gene TRBJ2-5; TRBD2 might be the D (6 bases). V was trimmed by 3 bases and J by 4 bases, leaving 19 bases between them. The germline V gene has CDR1 SGHDT and CDR2 YYEEEE. CDR3 length: 16 amino acids. This chain's CDR3 is CASSSAGTSSRETQYF. CDR3 DNA sequence: TGTGCCAGCAGCTCAGCCGGGACTTCCAGTCGAGAGACCCAGTACTTC.

The chain uses TRBV13 and TRBJ2-2; tentative D call: TRBD2 (6 bases). The CDR3 has 15 residues. The V end lost 0 bases, the J end lost 5 bases, and 10 bases lay between the germline ends. The V gene's germline CDR1 is PRHDT and CDR2 FYEKMQ (reference sequence). CDR3 in DNA: TGTGCCAGCAGCTTAGGTCGGGGAGGAACCGGGGAGCTGTTTTTT. Its translation: CASSLGRGGTGELFF.

This clone was seen just once. Sequence at one end of the junction differs from germline and may be a read error. This chain connects TRBV6-5 to TRBJ2-1, with unresolved D. The CDR3 loop spans 11 amino acids. Germline CDR1 and CDR2: MNHEY and SVGAGI. The CDR3 is CASSYGDNSVF. The CDR3 region has the DNA TGTGCCAGCAGTTATGGAGACAATTCTGTCTTC.

CDR3 region: CASSIDLTSAGSYEQYF. The DNA of the CDR3 is TGTGCCAGTAGTATAGACCTCACATCTGCAGGCTCCTACGAGCAGTACTTC. This chain uses TRBV19 with TRBJ2-7; D unresolved. The CDR3 extends over 17 amino acids. V was shortened by 0 bases and J by 0 bases, with 15 bases between the two germline ends. Germline-derived CDR1 and CDR2 are LNHDA and SQIVND (reference sequence).

On this clone itself: One junction end disagrees with the germline gene, perhaps due to a read error. The chain couples TRBV7-7 to TRBJ2-2; possibly TRBD2 for D (6 bases). The germline CDR1 and CDR2 sequences are SSHAT and FNYEAQ (reference sequence). CDR3 length: 16 residues. In DNA, the CDR3 is TGTGCTAGCAGCTTAGAATCCGGGAGTGGCACCGGGGAGCTGTTTTTT. Translated: CASSLESGSGTGELFF.